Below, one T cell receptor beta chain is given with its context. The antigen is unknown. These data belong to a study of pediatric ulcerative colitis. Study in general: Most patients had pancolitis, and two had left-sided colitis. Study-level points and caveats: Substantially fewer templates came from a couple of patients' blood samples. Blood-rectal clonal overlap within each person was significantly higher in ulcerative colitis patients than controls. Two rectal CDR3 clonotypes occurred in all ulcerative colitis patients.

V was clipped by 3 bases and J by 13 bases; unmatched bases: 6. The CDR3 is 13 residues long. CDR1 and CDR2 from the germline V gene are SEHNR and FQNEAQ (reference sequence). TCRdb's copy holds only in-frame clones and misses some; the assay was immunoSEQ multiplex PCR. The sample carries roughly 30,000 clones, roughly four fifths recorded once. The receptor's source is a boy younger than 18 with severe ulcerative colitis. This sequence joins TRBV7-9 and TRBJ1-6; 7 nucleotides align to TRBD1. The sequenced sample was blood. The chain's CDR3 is CASSFTTGQPLHF. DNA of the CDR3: TGTGCCAGCAGCTTTACGACAGGGCAGCCCCTCCACTTT.